This T cell receptor beta chain was sequenced during a study of T cells in localized non-small cell lung cancer. The assay was immunoSEQ multiplex PCR, and TCRdb's table has in-frame clones only and misses some. The sample contains about 82,000 clones, 80% of which appear only once. General study points: Longer survival (overall) was linked to higher T cell density in blood. Sequencing involved a lone tumor region, leaving heterogeneity possible.

This clone occurred a few times. Its antigen is currently unknown. The CDR3 covers 14 residues. Germline V lookup: CDR1 GTSNPN, CDR2 SVGIG (reference sequence). With 1 base clipped from V and 2 bases from J, the junction kept 2 bases outside the gene matches. The clonotype comes from a man aged 40-75 years with stage II squamous cell lung carcinoma. The chain couples TRBV30 to TRBJ2-1; 7 bases fit TRBD2. The material sequenced was PBMCs, taken before any cancer treatment. The CDR3 region has the DNA TGTGCCTGGAGTGGCGGGGGACCCTACAATGAGCAGTTCTTC. Translating gives CAWSGGGPYNEQFF.